This T cell receptor (beta chain) originates from a study of a mutant IDH1 vaccine in newly diagnosed glioma. The wider study: Treated patients, about 60% male and roughly 40% female, averaged about 40 years of age.

Germline V lookup: CDR1 ENHRY, CDR2 SYGVKD. J was trimmed by 8 bases and V by 2 bases; bases with no gene match: 4. The CDR3 runs 14 residues. In regard to this clone: Its specificity is not known.

Regarding time point: week 5, during vaccination. All doses held 300 ug of mutant IDH1 20-mer peptide, with topical imiquimod. Profiled with immunoSEQ multiplex PCR; TCRdb holds only in-frame clones, not every one. This table holds around 78,000 clones, roughly 90% found once. The gene calls are TRBV10-3 and TRBJ1-4, with 8 bases matching TRBD1. The sample in question was PBMCs, obtained from a glioma patient whose treatment included an IDH1 peptide vaccine. The receptor was isolated from a woman in her forties or fifties with glioma. The CDR3 here is CAISEGQGGEKLFF. The CDR3 DNA reads TGTGCCATCAGTGAGGGACAGGGAGGCGAAAAACTGTTTTTT.